The present T cell receptor (beta chain) was sequenced within a study of blood T cell repertoires in COVID-19. Study details: The study drew acute and convalescent COVID-19 samples from the United States, Italy and Spain.

How the authors handled the data: Nucleated cell counts were estimated from reference gene primer amplification. Profiled with immunoSEQ multiplex PCR; TCRdb holds only in-frame clones, not every one. V and J calls and clone size are copied from that table; D and trimming were computed from the DNA. The sample contains roughly 55,000 clones, 60% to 80% of which appear only once. Germline V lookup: CDR1 SGHAT, CDR2 FQNNGV. This CDR3 is 15 amino acids long. The V end lost 5 bases, the J end lost 2 bases, and 16 bases lay between the germline ends. The material sequenced was peripheral blood. This clonotype was obtained from a man aged 55 to 70 with acute or convalescent COVID-19. The chain joins TRBV11-2 to TRBJ2-7; D is possibly TRBD1 (6 bases). The CDR3 region is CASSIKRTETYEQYF. The CDR3 nucleotides read TGTGCCAGCAGCATAAAACGGACAGAGACCTACGAGCAGTACTTC.